Listed here are 15 T cell receptor beta chains from one sample, sequenced in a study of control samples from healthy donors and cancer patients. TCRdb's table, derived via immunoSEQ multiplex PCR, lists solely in-frame clones and lacks some. The sample lists about 410,000 clones; over 75% were seen once. The sample taken for sequencing was PBMCs. These receptor sequences come from a man aged 40-50 years with head and neck cancer.

J is TRBJ2-5 and V is TRBV11-1, with D perhaps TRBD2 (5 bases). Germline-derived CDR1 and CDR2 are SGHAT and FQDESV (reference sequence). The V end lost 2 bases, the J end lost 4 bases, and 11 bases lay between the germline ends. This CDR3 has 14 residues. Here the CDR3 reads CASSLQWELETQYF. As DNA, the CDR3 is TGTGCCAGCAGCTTACAATGGGAGTTAGAGACCCAGTACTTC.

This chain uses TRBV5-1 with TRBJ2-3, with 9 nucleotides matching TRBD1. The germline V gene has CDR1 SGHRS and CDR2 YFSETQ. V was clipped by 4 bases and J by 3 bases; unmatched bases: 9. The CDR3 has 16 residues. CDR3: CASSLILTGGTDTQYF. CDR3 DNA sequence: TGCGCCAGCAGCCTGATACTGACAGGGGGAACAGATACGCAGTATTTT.

The chain uses TRBV19 and TRBJ1-1; D is unclear. Germline V gene data show CDR1 as LNHDA and CDR2 as SQIVND (reference sequence). This CDR3 comprises 16 residues. Between the trimmed V and J ends, which lost 5 bases and 1 base, there was a span of 17 bases. This CDR3 is CASSPNRVVKNTEAFF. As DNA, the CDR3 is TGTGCCAGTAGTCCTAATCGGGTGGTGAAGAACACTGAAGCTTTCTTT.

V gene TRBV5-4 combines with J gene TRBJ1-1; tentatively, D is TRBD1 (5 bases). With 6 bases removed from V and 3 bases from J, the gap between germline ends came to 18 bases. Germline lookup yields CDR1 SGHNT and CDR2 YYREEE (reference sequence). This CDR3 region has 15 residues. The CDR3 region has the DNA TGTGCCAGCACTACCTCATTAGGGGCGGACACTGAAGCTTTCTTT. Protein product: CASTTSLGADTEAFF.

The J gene is TRBJ1-6, the V gene TRBV19; 8 bases are shared with TRBD1. The V and J ends lost 6 bases and 10 bases, in that order; junction bases with no gene match: 11. From germline, CDR1 is LNHDA and CDR2 SQIVND (reference sequence). There are 15 residues in the CDR3. CDR3 region: CASSSWTGIESPLHF. For the CDR3, the DNA is TGTGCCAGTAGCTCTTGGACAGGGATAGAGTCACCCCTCCACTTT.

The chain carries TRBV11-2 and TRBJ2-2; perhaps TRBD1 as D (6 bases). The CDR3 is made up of 17 amino acids. In germline, CDR1 is SGHAT, CDR2 FQNNGV. Trimming stripped 5 bases from V and 4 bases from J, with 20 bases between. The CDR3 loop reads CASSRQRRRGSTGELFF. DNA of the CDR3: TGTGCCAGCAGCCGGCAGAGGCGCAGGGGAAGCACCGGGGAGCTGTTTTTT.

J is TRBJ2-1 and V is TRBV5-1; TRBD2 matches 9 bases. J lost 8 bases, V lost 6 bases, and 24 bases had no gene match. The CDR3 is made up of 19 amino acids. The germline CDR1 and CDR2 sequences are SGHRS and YFSETQ. Written as DNA, the CDR3 is TGCGCCAGCACCCCCTTGGGCGCGGGGGGGCCTCAGACCAACGATGAGCAGTTCTTC. This translates into CASTPLGAGGPQTNDEQFF.

This clone showed up just once. Other DNA sequences from this sample encode an identical CDR3 as well. The chain is built from TRBV11-2 and TRBJ2-7; 13 positions agree with TRBD2. Per germline, CDR1 SGHAT and CDR2 FQNNGV. The CDR3 runs 17 residues. V shed 6 bases and J 3 bases; nucleotides not matched to a gene: 11. The CDR3 reads CASRRTTGTSGIYEQYF. CDR3 coding DNA: TGTGCCAGCAGACGAACGACCGGGACTAGCGGGATCTACGAGCAGTACTTC.

This rearrangement joins TRBV13 to TRBJ2-7, with 12 bases that match TRBD2. CDR3 length equals 17 residues. Germline CDR1 PRHDT, CDR2 FYEKMQ (reference sequence). V shed 2 bases, J shed 0 bases, and the junction held 5 bases outside the gene matches. CDR3 amino acids: CASSLKLAGGLSYEQYF. The CDR3, as DNA: TGTGCCAGCAGCTTAAAACTAGCGGGGGGCCTCTCCTACGAGCAGTACTTC.

The chain couples TRBV29-1 to TRBJ2-7; 10 bases are a match to TRBD2. This CDR3 has 17 residues. CDR1 and CDR2 from the germline V gene are SQVTM and ANQGSEA. Unmatched junction bases numbered 14, after V lost 6 bases and J lost 0 bases. The CDR3 DNA follows: TGCAGCGTAGGACTAGCGGACGGCAGGAGTCCCTCCTACGAGCAGTACTTC. Residues: CSVGLADGRSPSYEQYF.

The rearrangement joins TRBV4-1 to TRBJ2-1, with 9 positions matching TRBD2. The germline V gene has CDR1 MGHRA and CDR2 YSYEKL. V shed 6 bases, J shed 4 bases, and the junction held 13 bases outside the gene matches. The CDR3 is 17 residues long. CDR3 sequence: CASRPPGAGGTYNEQFF. CDR3 coding DNA: TGCGCCAGCAGACCCCCGGGAGCGGGAGGAACTTACAATGAGCAGTTCTTC.

The table lists this clone with a few counts. The V and J genes are TRBV6-5 and TRBJ1-1, with unresolved D. CDR1 and CDR2 (germline): MNHEY, SVGAGI. The CDR3 is made up of 12 amino acids. Trimming removed 6 bases from V and 5 bases from J, with 10 bases in between. The CDR3 DNA reads as TGTGCCAGCAGCCACCCGGTGACTGAAGCTTTCTTT. Its translation: CASSHPVTEAFF.

CDR3 in amino acids: CASSQDPGQAQYF. As DNA, the CDR3 is TGCGCCAGCAGCCAAGATCCCGGCCAGGCGCAGTATTTT. J is TRBJ2-3 and V is TRBV4-3; no clear D gene. Germline loops: CDR1 LGHNA, CDR2 YSLEER. This CDR3 has 13 amino acids. V lost 0 bases to trimming and J lost 10 bases, with 11 bases between them.

V and J are TRBV28 and TRBJ2-7; D remains unclear. CDR1 MDHEN and CDR2 SYDVKM come from the germline V gene. Between the trimmed V and J ends, which lost 7 bases and 3 bases, there was a span of 7 bases. This CDR3 has 11 amino acids. CDR3 sequence (DNA): TGTGCCAGCAAGAGTGACTACGAGCAGTACTTC. Residues: CASKSDYEQYF.

The CDR3 coding sequence is TGTGCCAGCAGTAGGGGACATAGCTCCTACAATGAGCAGTTCTTC. Its protein is CASSRGHSSYNEQFF. This chain joins TRBV27 and TRBJ2-1, with a tentative D call TRBD1 (6 bases). CDR3 length: 15 residues. CDR1 is MNHEY and CDR2 is SMNVEV in the germline V gene (reference sequence). Between the trimmed V and J ends, which lost 5 bases and 0 bases, there was a span of 11 bases.